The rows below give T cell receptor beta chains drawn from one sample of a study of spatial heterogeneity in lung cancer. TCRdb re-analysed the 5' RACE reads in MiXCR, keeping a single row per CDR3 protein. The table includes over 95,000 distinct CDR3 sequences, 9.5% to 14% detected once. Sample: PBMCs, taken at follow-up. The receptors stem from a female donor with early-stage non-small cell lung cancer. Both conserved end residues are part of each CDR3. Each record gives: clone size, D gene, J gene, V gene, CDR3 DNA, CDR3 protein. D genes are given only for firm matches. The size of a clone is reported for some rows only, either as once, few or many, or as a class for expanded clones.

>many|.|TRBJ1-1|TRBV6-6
TGTGCCAGCAGTTACCAGGAGACGGACACTGAAGCTTTCTTT
CASSYQETDTEAFF
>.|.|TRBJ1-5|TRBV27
TGTGCCAGCAGCTCTTACTCCGATCAGCCCCAGCATTTT
CASSSYSDQPQHF
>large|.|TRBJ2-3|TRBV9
TGTGCCAGCAGCCCGCTTGGTTCCTCTAGCACAGATACGCAGTATTTT
CASSPLGSSSTDTQYF
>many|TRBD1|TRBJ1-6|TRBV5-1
TGCGCCAGCAGCCTACGACAGGGGAATAATTCACCCCTCCACTTT
CASSLRQGNNSPLHF
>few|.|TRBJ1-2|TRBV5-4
TGTGCCAGCAGCTCCAGACAGGCGAACTATGGCTACACCTTC
CASSSRQANYGYTF
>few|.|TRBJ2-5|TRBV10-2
TGCGCCAGCAGCCTTTTAGCGACTCAGACCCAGTACTTC
CASSLLATQTQYF
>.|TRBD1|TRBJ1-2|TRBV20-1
TGCAGCGGCTCGAATGGACAGGGGGCCTATGGCTACACCTTC
CSGSNGQGAYGYTF
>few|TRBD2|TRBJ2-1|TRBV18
TGTGCCAGCTCACCTCGTCTAGCGGGAGGATCCTACAATGAGCAGTTCTTC
CASSPRLAGGSYNEQFF
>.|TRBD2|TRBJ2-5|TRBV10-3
TGTGCCATCAGAGCCGGGACTAGCGGAGAGACCCAGTACTTC
CAIRAGTSGETQYF
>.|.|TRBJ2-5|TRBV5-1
TGCGCCAGCACGGAGGGGGCCAACCAAGAGACCCAGTACTTC
CASTEGANQETQYF
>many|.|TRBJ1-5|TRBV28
TGTGCCAGCAGTTTACACGACAGCAATCAGCCCCAGCATTTT
CASSLHDSNQPQHF
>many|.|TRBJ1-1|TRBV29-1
TGCAGTGCTACAGAGAACACTGAAGCTTTCTTT
CSATENTEAFF
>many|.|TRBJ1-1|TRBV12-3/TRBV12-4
TGTGCCAGCAGTCTTTTAGGAGGGATGAACACTGAAGCTTTCTTT
CASSLLGGMNTEAFF
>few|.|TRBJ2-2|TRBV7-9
TGTGCCAGCAGCTTAGCCAGGGTCTTGTCCGGGGAGCTGTTTTTT
CASSLARVLSGELFF
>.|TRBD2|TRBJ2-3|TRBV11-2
TGTGCCAGCAGCTTAGGGCAACTAGCGGAGGGGGATACGCAGTATTTT
CASSLGQLAEGDTQYF
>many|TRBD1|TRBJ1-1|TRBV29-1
TGCAGCGTAGAGGGACAGCACACTGAAGCTTTCTTT
CSVEGQHTEAFF
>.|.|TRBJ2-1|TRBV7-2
TGTGCCAGCAGCTTAGAGCGGAGCTCCTACAATGAGCAGTTCTTC
CASSLERSSYNEQFF
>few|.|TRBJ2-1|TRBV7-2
TGTGCCAGCAGCTTAGTGGAGGGAGTTTACAATGAGCAGTTCTTC
CASSLVEGVYNEQFF
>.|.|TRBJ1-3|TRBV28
TGTGCCACCTATGGGGCCTGGGGCGCTGGAAACACCATATATTTT
CATYGAWGAGNTIYF